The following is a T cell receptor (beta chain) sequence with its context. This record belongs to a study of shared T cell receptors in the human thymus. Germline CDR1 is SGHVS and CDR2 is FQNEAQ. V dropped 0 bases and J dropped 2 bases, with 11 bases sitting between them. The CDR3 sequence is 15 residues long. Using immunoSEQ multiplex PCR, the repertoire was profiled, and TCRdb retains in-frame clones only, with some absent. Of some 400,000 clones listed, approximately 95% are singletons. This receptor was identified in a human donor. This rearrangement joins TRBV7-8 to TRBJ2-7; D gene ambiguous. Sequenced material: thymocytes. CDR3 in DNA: TGTGCCAGCAGCTTAGCGCCACAAGATCCCTACGAGCAGTACTTC. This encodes CASSLAPQDPYEQYF.